The 32 T cell receptor beta chains listed next were all sequenced from one sample in a study of blood T cell repertoires in COVID-19 (dated by TCRdb to 2018 to 2020). The receptor library was made with the immunoSEQ multiplex PCR assay. TCRdb provides this immuneACCESS table in a form limited to in-frame rearrangements. Some clones are lacking; in checked studies, under half of them reflect an unresolved V gene, and why the rest are absent is not known. In this sample the table shows approximately 72,000 clones, about 82% of which occur a single time. Roughly 24% of the sample is in the top ten clones. The sequenced sample consisted of peripheral blood. The receptors originated from a man over 45 with acute or convalescent COVID-19.

The V gene is TRBV29-1, the J gene TRBJ2-5; D is possibly TRBD2 (5 bases). V was pared by 1 base and J by 5 bases, with 8 bases between. CDR3 length: 12 amino acids. Germline V gene lookup returns CDR1 SQVTM and CDR2 ANQGSEA. CDR3 region: CSVEAAGETQYF. Written as DNA, the CDR3 is TGCAGCGTTGAAGCTGCGGGTGAGACCCAGTACTTC.

This clone has a single count. The V and J genes are TRBV4-2 and TRBJ2-7; 9 nucleotides line up with TRBD1. The CDR3 consists of 18 residues. Germline loops: CDR1 LGHNA, CDR2 YNFKEQ. V lost 0 bases and J lost 0; bases outside the gene matches: 9. The CDR3, as DNA: TGTGCCAGCAGCCAAGATCCGGGACAGGGACCTCGCTCCTACGAGCAGTACTTC. It encodes CASSQDPGQGPRSYEQYF.

J is TRBJ1-1 and V is TRBV2; maybe TRBD1 (5 bases). The CDR3 spans 13 residues. V was clipped by 8 bases and J by 6 bases, with 16 bases between them. Germline CDR1 and CDR2: SNHLY and FYNNEI. CDR3 sequence (DNA): TGTGCCAGCCGAAAGGGAGGGACTTCTGAAGCTTTCTTT. Encoded protein: CASRKGGTSEAFF. Looking up the rest from reference TRBV2 and TRBJ1-1 gives the full variable domain: EPEVTQTPSHQVTQMGQEVILRCVPISNHLYFYWYRQILGQKVEFLVSFYNNEISEKSEIFDDQFSVERPDGSNFTLKIRSTKLEDSAMYFCASRKGGTSEAFFGQGTRLTVV.

This chain connects TRBV10-1 to TRBJ2-1, with TRBD2 identical over 11 bases. V lost 2 bases and J lost 7; bases outside the gene matches: 7. CDR3 size: 16 residues. The V gene's germline CDR1 is WNHNN and CDR2 SYGVQD (reference sequence). In DNA, the CDR3 is TGCGCCAGCAGTGAGATGGTAGCGGGGGGGCGAAATGAGCAGTTCTTC. Its protein is CASSEMVAGGRNEQFF.

V usage is TRBV24-1 and J usage is TRBJ2-5, with a tentative D call TRBD2 (7 bases). CDR1 and CDR2 (germline): KGHDR, SFDVKD. The germline V and J ends were trimmed by 3 bases and 2 bases, with 12 bases remaining between them. The CDR3 covers 15 residues. CDR3 sequence: CATSDPRGAQETQYF. The DNA of the CDR3 is TGTGCCACCAGTGATCCTCGGGGGGCTCAAGAGACCCAGTACTTC.

The V and J genes are TRBV30 and TRBJ2-1; the match to TRBD2 covers 7 bases. There are 12 residues in the CDR3. The V gene end was trimmed by 5 bases and the J gene end by 8 bases; junction bases not matched to a gene: 6. Germline CDR1 GTSNPN, CDR2 SVGIG (reference sequence). This CDR3 reads CAWGLEEYEQFF. The DNA of the CDR3 is TGTGCCTGGGGACTAGAGGAATATGAGCAGTTCTTC.

The chain couples TRBV5-1 to TRBJ2-5, with TRBD2 matching over 13 bases. CDR3 length: 17 residues. The germline V gene encodes CDR1 SGHRS and CDR2 YFSETQ. V shed 4 bases and J 2 bases; nucleotides not matched to a gene: 8. This CDR3 is CASSRGLAGSFQETQYF. The CDR3, as DNA: TGCGCCAGCAGCAGGGGACTAGCGGGATCCTTTCAAGAGACCCAGTACTTC.

V and J are TRBV5-1 and TRBJ2-3; D remains ambiguous. The CDR3 loop spans 16 amino acids. CDR1 is SGHRS and CDR2 is YFSETQ in the germline V gene. Trimming cost V 4 bases and J 0 bases, with 15 bases left between them. The CDR3 spells CASSRMPQSSTDTQYF. CDR3 bases: TGCGCCAGCAGCCGCATGCCCCAGTCTAGCACAGATACGCAGTATTTT.

This rearrangement joins TRBV6-6 to TRBJ1-2; the match to TRBD1 covers 8 bases. The V and J ends lost 6 bases and 4 bases, in that order; junction bases with no gene match: 7. The CDR3 covers 14 residues. Germline V gene lookup returns CDR1 MNHNY and CDR2 SVGAGI (reference sequence). This CDR3 reads CASSQGQGLYGYTF. The CDR3 DNA reads TGTGCCAGCAGCCAAGGACAGGGCCTCTATGGCTACACCTTC.

The V gene is TRBV18, the J gene TRBJ1-1; TRBD1 aligns across 7 bases. The CDR3 loop spans 15 amino acids. The V segment lost 3 bases and the J segment 1 base; nucleotides outside the gene matches: 5. Germline values: CDR1 KGHSH, CDR2 LQKENI. The CDR3 region is CASSPRTGRNTEAFF. The CDR3 DNA reads TGTGCCAGCTCACCCCGGACAGGCCGGAACACTGAAGCTTTCTTT.

The rearrangement uses TRBV10-3 and TRBJ1-2, with D maybe TRBD1 (6 bases). Per germline, CDR1 ENHRY and CDR2 SYGVKD. V was clipped by 4 bases and J by 3 bases, with 9 bases between them. The CDR3 loop spans 13 amino acids. The CDR3 region is CAISVAGDYGYTF. The CDR3, as DNA: TGTGCCATCAGTGTGGCAGGGGACTATGGCTACACCTTC.

This clone was counted a single time. The chain recombines TRBV14 with TRBJ2-1; no firm D call. Germline V CDR1 and CDR2: SGHDN, FVKESK. V lost 0 bases, J lost 9 bases, and 9 bases lay in between. The CDR3 covers 13 residues. This CDR3 reads CASSQEGDGEQFF. Here the CDR3 DNA reads TGTGCCAGCAGCCAAGAGGGCGACGGTGAGCAGTTCTTC.

This clone was picked up a small number of times. The CDR3 is CASSLGWGHIQETQYF. CDR3 DNA sequence: TGTGCCAGCAGCTTAGGATGGGGGCATATCCAAGAGACCCAGTACTTC. The chain uses TRBV7-2 and TRBJ2-5, with TRBD1 as a possible D gene (6 bases). The germline V and J ends were trimmed by 1 base and 1 base, with 13 bases remaining between them. The germline CDR1 and CDR2 sequences are SGHTA and FQGNSA. This CDR3 has 16 residues. Based on the CDR3 plus reference TRBV7-2 and TRBJ2-5, the full variable domain is GAGVSQSPSNKVTEKGKDVELRCDPISGHTALYWYRQSLGQGLEFLIYFQGNSAPDKSGLPSDRFSAERTGGSVSTLTIQRTQQEDSAVYLCASSLGWGHIQETQYFGPGTRLLVL.

Only one count was recorded for this clone. The genes are TRBV6-4 and TRBJ2-3; D possibly corresponds to TRBD2 (5 bases). V lost 3 bases and J 0 bases, leaving 16 bases between the germline ends. Per the germline V gene, CDR1 is MRHNA and CDR2 is SNTAGT. The CDR3 has 17 residues. The CDR3 loop reads CASSEIAGLASTDTQYF. The CDR3 coding sequence is TGTGCCAGCAGTGAAATCGCGGGCCTCGCGAGCACAGATACGCAGTATTTT.

The chain joins TRBV14 to TRBJ2-5; TRBD1 matches 8 bases. This CDR3 is 14 amino acids long. The ends lost 5 bases at V and 4 bases at J; junction bases unmatched: 6. Looked up from germline, CDR1 is SGHDN and CDR2 is FVKESK. The CDR3 reads CASSTRQGRETQYF. DNA for the CDR3: TGTGCCAGCAGCACTCGACAGGGGAGAGAGACCCAGTACTTC. Full variable domain (rest looked up from reference TRBV14 and TRBJ2-5): EAGVTQFPSHSVIEKGQTVTLRCDPISGHDNLYWYRRVMGKEIKFLLHFVKESKQDESGMPNNRFLAERTGGTYSTLKVQPAELEDSGVYFCASSTRQGRETQYFGPGTRLLVL.

This chain joins TRBV10-1 and TRBJ2-1; no clear D gene. The CDR3 is made up of 12 amino acids. Germline V gene lookup returns CDR1 WNHNN and CDR2 SYGVQD (reference sequence). Trimming took 3 bases from V and 4 from J, leaving 4 bases between them. CDR3 nucleotides: TGCGCCAGCAGTGATATGTACAATGAGCAGTTCTTC. It specifies CASSDMYNEQFF.

The chain combines TRBV3-1 (or the pseudogene TRBV3-2) with TRBJ1-1, with TRBD1 matching 8 bases. CDR1 is LGHDT and CDR2 is YNNKEL in the germline V gene (reference sequence). The V gene end was trimmed by 1 base and the J gene end by 1 base; junction bases not matched to a gene: 5. The CDR3 loop spans 16 amino acids. The CDR3 reads CASSQGRTGKNTEAFF. The CDR3 bases are TGTGCCAGCAGCCAAGGGCGGACAGGGAAGAACACTGAAGCTTTCTTT.

This chain connects TRBV25-1 to TRBJ2-5; perhaps TRBD1 as D (6 bases). The CDR3 length is 17 residues. V dropped 1 base and J dropped 2 bases, with 17 bases sitting between them. Germline assignment: CDR1 MGHDK and CDR2 SYGVNS. CDR3 coding DNA: TGTGCCAGCAGTGAATTATGGCTAGGACAGACTCAAGAGACCCAGTACTTC. Its protein product is CASSELWLGQTQETQYF.

This chain connects TRBV4-2 to TRBJ2-4, with 10 bases fitting TRBD2. Trimming removed 4 bases from V and 10 bases from J; junction bases left unmatched: 10. Germline lookup yields CDR1 LGHNA and CDR2 YNFKEQ. The CDR3 loop spans 15 amino acids. The CDR3 nucleotides are TGTGCCAGCAGCCCGAGGCTGGAGCGGGGGGGTATTCAGTACTTC. Translation: CASSPRLERGGIQYF.

The chain has TRBV19 and TRBJ2-1; TRBD2 might be the D (6 bases). The CDR3 has 13 amino acids. The germline V gene has CDR1 LNHDA and CDR2 SQIVND (reference sequence). The V gene lost 5 bases and the J gene lost 8 bases, with 13 bases spanning the gap. The CDR3 region is CASSVGLLYEQFF. For the CDR3, the DNA is TGTGCCAGTAGTGTGGGACTGCTATATGAGCAGTTCTTC.

The CDR3 DNA reads as TGTGCCAGCAGCCAAGGGCTAGCGGTCTACAATGAGCAGTTCTTC. Residues: CASSQGLAVYNEQFF. The V call is TRBV3-1 (or the pseudogene TRBV3-2), the J call TRBJ2-1, with TRBD2 matching 7 bases. This CDR3 contains 15 residues. Germline V lookup: CDR1 LGHDT, CDR2 YNNKEL (reference sequence). V lost 1 base to trimming and J lost 3 bases; unmatched junction nucleotides: 3.

This chain uses TRBV7-3 with TRBJ2-1; D not certain. The CDR3 contains 13 residues. Germline CDR1 reads SGHTA; CDR2 reads FQGTGA. Trimming removed 6 bases from V and 9 bases from J, with 15 bases in between. This chain's CDR3 is CASSPQASGEQFF. CDR3 coding DNA: TGTGCCAGCAGTCCCCAGGCATCAGGTGAGCAGTTCTTC.

This chain joins TRBV5-1 and TRBJ2-3; D gene uncertain. The germline CDR1 and CDR2 sequences are SGHRS and YFSETQ. This CDR3 is built from 13 residues. The ends were cut back, 4 bases at V and 3 bases at J, with 9 bases in the middle. The CDR3 protein is CASSAAETDTQYF. The DNA of the CDR3 is TGCGCCAGCAGCGCGGCCGAGACAGATACGCAGTATTTT.

The rearrangement joins TRBV30 to TRBJ1-1; 9 bases align to TRBD1. The V segment lost 2 bases and the J segment 4 bases; nucleotides outside the gene matches: 11. Germline V gene lookup returns CDR1 GTSNPN and CDR2 SVGIG (reference sequence). The CDR3 is 16 residues long. CDR3 DNA: TGTGCCTGGAGTCCCACGTATGGACAGGGGAGCACTGAAGCTTTCTTT. Protein: CAWSPTYGQGSTEAFF. Looking up the rest from reference TRBV30 and TRBJ1-1 gives the full variable domain: SQTIHQWPATLVQPVGSPLSLECTVEGTSNPNLYWYRQAAGRGLQLLFYSVGIGQISSEVPQNLSASRPQDRQFILSSKKLLLSDSGFYLCAWSPTYGQGSTEAFFGQGTRLTVV.

This sequence joins TRBV19 and TRBJ1-2, with 11 nucleotides matching TRBD1. Germline CDR1 and CDR2: LNHDA and SQIVND (reference sequence). The CDR3 spans 14 residues. Trimming at V came to 3 bases and at J to 4 bases, leaving 1 base not matched to a gene. The CDR3 DNA reads as TGTGCCAGTAGTATTGGGACAGGGGGCTATGGCTACACCTTC. Translated, it gives CASSIGTGGYGYTF.

This clone was observed a single time. The gene calls are TRBV5-5 and TRBJ2-7, with TRBD2 matching 9 bases. The trim removed 1 base at V and 0 bases at J, leaving 5 bases unmatched. The germline V gene encodes CDR1 SGHKS and CDR2 YYEKEE (reference sequence). The CDR3 totals 16 residues. CDR3 residues: CASSLSLAGNSYEQYV. The CDR3 DNA reads TGTGCCAGCAGCTTGAGCCTAGCGGGGAACTCCTACGAGCAGTACGTC.

This chain connects TRBV5-1 to TRBJ1-1; D is possibly TRBD1 (5 bases). Germline V gene data show CDR1 as SGHRS and CDR2 as YFSETQ. V was shortened by 0 bases and J by 4 bases, with 10 bases between the two germline ends. The CDR3 runs 14 residues. This chain's CDR3 is CASSLAGRATEAFF. CDR3 nucleotides: TGCGCCAGCAGCTTGGCCGGCAGGGCCACTGAAGCTTTCTTT.

The chain joins TRBV30 to TRBJ2-5, with a tentative D call TRBD2 (6 bases). Germline CDR1 GTSNPN, CDR2 SVGIG (reference sequence). This CDR3 contains 13 residues. Trimming stripped 2 bases from V and 9 bases from J, with 16 bases between. For the CDR3, the DNA is TGTGCCTGGAGTTCGGACACCCGCGGGGCCCAGTACTTC. This gives the protein CAWSSDTRGAQYF.

The rearrangement links TRBV6-4 to TRBJ2-7; TRBD1 is a possible D gene (5 bases). CDR1 is MRHNA and CDR2 is SNTAGT in the germline V gene. The CDR3 sequence is 15 residues long. V shed 2 bases and J shed 5 bases, with 16 bases lying between them. CDR3 bases: TGTGCCAGCAGTGACGTAGGGGCCAGTACTCACGAGCAGTACGTC. Translating gives CASSDVGASTHEQYV.

This rearrangement joins TRBV4-1 to TRBJ2-4; D perhaps matches TRBD2 (6 bases). V lost 0 bases to trimming and J lost 13 bases, with 22 bases between them. Germline assignment: CDR1 MGHRA and CDR2 YSYEKL. The CDR3 is made up of 16 amino acids. The CDR3 here is CASSQEDGGLPATQYF. In DNA, the CDR3 is TGCGCCAGCAGCCAAGAAGATGGGGGACTTCCAGCTACGCAGTACTTC.

This chain connects TRBV4-2 to TRBJ1-4; D unclear. Germline V gene sequence: CDR1 LGHNA, CDR2 YNFKEQ. The CDR3 sequence is 13 residues long. Trimming shortened V by 3 bases and J by 4 bases, and 6 bases separated the two germline ends. The DNA of the CDR3 is TGTGCCAGCAGCCAGCAGGTTAATGAAAAACTGTTTTTT. It translates to CASSQQVNEKLFF.

Here the CDR3 reads CASSYREAVDEAFF. For the CDR3, the DNA is TGTGCCAGCAGTTACCGGGAGGCGGTGGATGAAGCTTTCTTT. The V call is TRBV6-5, the J call TRBJ1-1; D uncertain. V shed 2 bases and J shed 7 bases, with 14 bases lying between them. CDR3 length: 14 amino acids. Germline V lookup: CDR1 MNHEY, CDR2 SVGAGI.